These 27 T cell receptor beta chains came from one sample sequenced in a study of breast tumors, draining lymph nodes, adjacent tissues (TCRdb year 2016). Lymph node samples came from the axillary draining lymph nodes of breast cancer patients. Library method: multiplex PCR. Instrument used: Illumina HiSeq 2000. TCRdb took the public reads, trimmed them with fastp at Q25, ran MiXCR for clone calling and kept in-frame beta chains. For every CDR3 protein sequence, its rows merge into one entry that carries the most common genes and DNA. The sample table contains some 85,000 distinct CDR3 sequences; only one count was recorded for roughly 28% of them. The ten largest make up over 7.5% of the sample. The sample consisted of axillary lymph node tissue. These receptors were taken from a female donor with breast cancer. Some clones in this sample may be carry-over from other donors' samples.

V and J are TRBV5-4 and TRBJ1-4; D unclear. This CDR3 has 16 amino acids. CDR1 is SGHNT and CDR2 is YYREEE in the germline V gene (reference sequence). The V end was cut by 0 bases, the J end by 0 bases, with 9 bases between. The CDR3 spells CASSLGGFATNEKLFF. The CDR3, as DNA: TGTGCCAGCAGCTTGGGAGGTTTTGCAACTAATGAAAAACTGTTTTTT.

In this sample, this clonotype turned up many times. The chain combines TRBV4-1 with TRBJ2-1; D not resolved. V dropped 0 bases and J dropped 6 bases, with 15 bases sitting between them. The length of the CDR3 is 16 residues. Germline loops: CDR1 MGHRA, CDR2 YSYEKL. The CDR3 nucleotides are TGCGCCAGCAGCCAAGAATTCGCGGTCTCTTTCAATGAGCAGTTCTTC. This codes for CASSQEFAVSFNEQFF.

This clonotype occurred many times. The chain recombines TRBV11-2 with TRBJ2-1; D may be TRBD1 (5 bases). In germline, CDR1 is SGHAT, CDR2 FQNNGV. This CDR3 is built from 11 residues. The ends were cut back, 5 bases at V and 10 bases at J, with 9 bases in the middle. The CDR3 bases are TGTGCCAGCAGCAGGGGTTTAGAGCAGTTCTTC. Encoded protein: CASSRGLEQFF.

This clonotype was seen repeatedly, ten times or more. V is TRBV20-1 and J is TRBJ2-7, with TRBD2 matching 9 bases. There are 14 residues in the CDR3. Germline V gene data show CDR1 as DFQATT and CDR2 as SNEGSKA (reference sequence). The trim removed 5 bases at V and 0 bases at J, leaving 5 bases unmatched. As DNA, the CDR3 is TGCAGTGCTGTCAGACTAGCGGCCTCCTACGAGCAGTACTTC. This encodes CSAVRLAASYEQYF.

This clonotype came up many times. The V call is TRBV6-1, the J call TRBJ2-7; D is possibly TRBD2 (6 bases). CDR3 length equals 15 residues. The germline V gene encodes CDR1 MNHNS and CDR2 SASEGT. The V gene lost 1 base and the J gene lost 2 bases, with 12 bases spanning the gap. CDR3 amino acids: CASSEVRGLAYEQYF. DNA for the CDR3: TGTGCCAGCAGTGAAGTCCGGGGGTTGGCCTACGAGCAGTACTTC.

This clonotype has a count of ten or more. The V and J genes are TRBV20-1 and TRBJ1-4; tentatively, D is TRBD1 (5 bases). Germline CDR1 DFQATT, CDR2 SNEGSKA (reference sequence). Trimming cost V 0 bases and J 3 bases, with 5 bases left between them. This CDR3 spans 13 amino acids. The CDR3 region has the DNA TGCAGTGCTAGAGAAGGGGCTAATGAAAAACTGTTTTTT. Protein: CSAREGANEKLFF.

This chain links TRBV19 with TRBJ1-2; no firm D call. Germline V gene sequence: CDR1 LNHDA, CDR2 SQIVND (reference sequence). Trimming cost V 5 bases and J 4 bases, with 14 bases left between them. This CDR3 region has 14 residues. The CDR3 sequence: CASSYGQFLYGYTF. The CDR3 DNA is TGTGCCAGTAGTTATGGGCAGTTCCTCTATGGCTACACCTTC.

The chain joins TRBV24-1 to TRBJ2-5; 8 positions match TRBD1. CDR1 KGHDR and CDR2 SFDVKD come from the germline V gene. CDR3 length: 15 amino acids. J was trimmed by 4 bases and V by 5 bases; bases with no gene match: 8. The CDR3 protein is CATSAPGQGLETQYF. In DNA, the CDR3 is TGTGCCACCAGTGCTCCCGGACAGGGCTTAGAGACCCAGTACTTC.

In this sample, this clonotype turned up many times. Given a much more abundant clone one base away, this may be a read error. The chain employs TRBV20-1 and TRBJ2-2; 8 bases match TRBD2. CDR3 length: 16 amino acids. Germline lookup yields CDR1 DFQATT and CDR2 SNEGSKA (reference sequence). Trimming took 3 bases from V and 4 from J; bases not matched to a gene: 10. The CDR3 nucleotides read TGCAGTGCTAGCCCCCCGGGACTAGGGGCCACCGGGGAGCTGTTTTTT. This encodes CSASPPGLGATGELFF.

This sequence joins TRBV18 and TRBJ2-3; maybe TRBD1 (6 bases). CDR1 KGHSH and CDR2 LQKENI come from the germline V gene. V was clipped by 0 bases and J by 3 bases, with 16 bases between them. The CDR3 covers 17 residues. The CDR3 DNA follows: TGTGCCAGCTCACCACCGATCAGGGGCGCTGGGACAGATACGCAGTATTTT. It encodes CASSPPIRGAGTDTQYF.

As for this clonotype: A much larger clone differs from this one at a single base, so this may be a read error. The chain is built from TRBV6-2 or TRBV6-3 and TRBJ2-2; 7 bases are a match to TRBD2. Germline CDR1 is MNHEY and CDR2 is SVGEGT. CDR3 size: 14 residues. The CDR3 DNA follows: TGTACCAGCAGCGGAGCGGGATACACCGGGGAGCTGTTTTTT. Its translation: CTSSGAGYTGELFF.

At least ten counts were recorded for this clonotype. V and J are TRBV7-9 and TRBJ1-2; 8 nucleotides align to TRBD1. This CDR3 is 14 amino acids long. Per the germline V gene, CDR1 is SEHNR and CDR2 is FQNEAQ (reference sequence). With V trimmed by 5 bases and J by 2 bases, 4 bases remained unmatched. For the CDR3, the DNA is TGTGCCAGCAGCCCAGGGGGCGGGAACTATGGCTACACCTTC. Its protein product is CASSPGGGNYGYTF. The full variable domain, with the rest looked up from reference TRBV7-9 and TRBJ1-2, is DTGVSQNPRHKITKRGQNVTFRCDPISEHNRLYWYRQTLGQGPEFLTYFQNEAQLEKSRLLSDRFSAERPKGSFSTLEIQRTEQGDSAMYLCASSPGGGNYGYTFGSGTRLTVV.

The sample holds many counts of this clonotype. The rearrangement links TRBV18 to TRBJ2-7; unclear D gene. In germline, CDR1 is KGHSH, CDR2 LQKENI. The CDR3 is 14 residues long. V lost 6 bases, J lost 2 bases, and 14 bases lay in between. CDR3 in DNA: TGTGCCAGCTCGGCTGTTGAGTCCCCCTACGAGCAGTACTTC. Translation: CASSAVESPYEQYF.

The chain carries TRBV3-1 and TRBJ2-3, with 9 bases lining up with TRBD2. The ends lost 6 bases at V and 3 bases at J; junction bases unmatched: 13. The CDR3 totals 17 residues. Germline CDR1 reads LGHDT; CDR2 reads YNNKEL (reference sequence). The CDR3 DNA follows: TGTGCCAGCAGGCCCCCTCCGGCCAGCGGGAGGACAGATACGCAGTATTTT. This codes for CASRPPPASGRTDTQYF.

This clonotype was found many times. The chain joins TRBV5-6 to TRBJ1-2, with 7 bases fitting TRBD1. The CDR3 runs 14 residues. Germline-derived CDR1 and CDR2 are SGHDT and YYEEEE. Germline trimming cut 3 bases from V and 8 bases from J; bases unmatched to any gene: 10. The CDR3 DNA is TGTGCCAGCAGCTCCGGGACAGCGACGGCCGGCTACACCTTC. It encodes CASSSGTATAGYTF.

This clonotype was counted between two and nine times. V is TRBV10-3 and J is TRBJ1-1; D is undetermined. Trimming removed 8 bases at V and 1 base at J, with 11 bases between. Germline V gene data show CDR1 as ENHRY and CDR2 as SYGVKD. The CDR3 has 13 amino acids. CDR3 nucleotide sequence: TGTGCCATCCAGGAGCAAACGAACACTGAAGCTTTCTTT. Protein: CAIQEQTNTEAFF.

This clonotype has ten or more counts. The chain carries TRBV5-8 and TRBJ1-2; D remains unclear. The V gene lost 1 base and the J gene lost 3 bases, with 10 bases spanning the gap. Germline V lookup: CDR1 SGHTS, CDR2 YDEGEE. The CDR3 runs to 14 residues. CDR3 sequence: CASSLTVTDYGYTF. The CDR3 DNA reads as TGTGCCAGCAGCTTGACAGTGACCGACTATGGCTACACCTTC.

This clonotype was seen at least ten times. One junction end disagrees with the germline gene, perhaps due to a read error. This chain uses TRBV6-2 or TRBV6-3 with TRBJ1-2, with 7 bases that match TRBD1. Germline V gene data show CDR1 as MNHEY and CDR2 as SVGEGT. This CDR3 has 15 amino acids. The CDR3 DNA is TGTGCCAGCAGTCACTCGATCCAGGGGGGCTATGGCTACACCTTC. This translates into CASSHSIQGGYGYTF.

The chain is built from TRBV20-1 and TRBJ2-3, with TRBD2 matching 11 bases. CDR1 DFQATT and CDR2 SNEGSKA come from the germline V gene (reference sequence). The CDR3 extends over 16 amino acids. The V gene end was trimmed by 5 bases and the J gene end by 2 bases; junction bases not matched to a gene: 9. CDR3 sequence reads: CSALSPTSGTTDTQYF. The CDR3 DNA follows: TGCAGTGCTCTTAGCCCGACTAGCGGGACCACAGATACGCAGTATTTT.

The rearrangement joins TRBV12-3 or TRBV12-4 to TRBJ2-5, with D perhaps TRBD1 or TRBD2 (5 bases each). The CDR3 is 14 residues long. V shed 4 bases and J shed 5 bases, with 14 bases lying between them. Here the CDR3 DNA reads TGTGCCAGCAGTTCGGGACCCATGGGTGAGACCCAGTACTTC. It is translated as CASSSGPMGETQYF.

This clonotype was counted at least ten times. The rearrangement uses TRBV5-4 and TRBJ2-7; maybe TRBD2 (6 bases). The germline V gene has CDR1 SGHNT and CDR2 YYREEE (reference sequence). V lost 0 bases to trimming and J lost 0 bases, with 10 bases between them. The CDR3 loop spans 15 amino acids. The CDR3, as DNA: TGTGCCAGCAGCTTGGAGGAGGGACTCTCCTACGAGCAGTACTTC. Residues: CASSLEEGLSYEQYF.

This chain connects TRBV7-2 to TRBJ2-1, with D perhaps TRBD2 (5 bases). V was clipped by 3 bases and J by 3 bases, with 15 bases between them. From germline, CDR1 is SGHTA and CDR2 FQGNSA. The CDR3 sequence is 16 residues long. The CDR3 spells CASSFLLRGGYNEQFF. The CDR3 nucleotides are TGTGCCAGCAGCTTCCTTCTCCGGGGTGGCTACAATGAGCAGTTCTTC.

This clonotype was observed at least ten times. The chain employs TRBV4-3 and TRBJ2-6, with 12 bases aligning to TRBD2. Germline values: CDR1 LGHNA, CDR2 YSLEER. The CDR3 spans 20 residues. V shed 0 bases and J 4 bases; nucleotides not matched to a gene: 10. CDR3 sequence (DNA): TGCGCCAGCAGCCAAGAATCCCCTAGCGGGAGGGCCTCCGGGGCCAACGTCCTGACTTTC. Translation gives CASSQESPSGRASGANVLTF.

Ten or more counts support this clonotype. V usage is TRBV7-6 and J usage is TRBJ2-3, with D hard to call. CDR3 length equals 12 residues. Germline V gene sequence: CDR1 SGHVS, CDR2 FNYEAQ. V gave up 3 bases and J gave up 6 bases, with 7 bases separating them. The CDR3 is CASSFMRDTQYF. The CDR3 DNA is TGTGCCAGCAGCTTCATGCGGGATACGCAGTATTTT.

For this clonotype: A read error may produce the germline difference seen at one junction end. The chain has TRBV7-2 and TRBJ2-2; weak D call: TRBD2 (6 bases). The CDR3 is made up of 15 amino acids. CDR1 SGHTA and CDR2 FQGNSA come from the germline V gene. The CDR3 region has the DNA TGTGCCAGCAGCTTGCTCGGCTACTCCACCGGGGGGCTGTTTTTT. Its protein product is CASSLLGYSTGGLFF.

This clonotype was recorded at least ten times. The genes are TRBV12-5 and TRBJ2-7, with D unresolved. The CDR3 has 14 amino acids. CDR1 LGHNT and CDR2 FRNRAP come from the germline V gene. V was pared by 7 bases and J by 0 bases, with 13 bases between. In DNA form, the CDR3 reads TGTGCTAGTGCCCCCAAGGAGAGCTCCTACGAGCAGTACTTC. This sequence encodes CASAPKESSYEQYF.

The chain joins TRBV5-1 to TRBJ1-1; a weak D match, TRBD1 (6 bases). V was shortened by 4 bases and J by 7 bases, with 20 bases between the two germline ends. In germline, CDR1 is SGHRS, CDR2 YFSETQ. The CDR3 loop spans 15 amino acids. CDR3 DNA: TGCGCCAGCAGCCTCGGTGGGGCAGGGGAGATTGAAGCTTTCTTT. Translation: CASSLGGAGEIEAFF.